The 18 T cell receptor beta chains below all came from one sample that was sequenced in a study of regulatory T cells in long-lasting Graves disease. As for time point: persistent/refractory GD, antithyroid drugs over 5 years with positive TRAb. PBMC-extracted RNA yielded the TCR library. Sequencing libraries for TCR beta were prepared with iRepertoire HTBI primers and Arm-PCR of CDR3 regions. TCRdb ran MiXCR on the multiplex PCR reads and lists one entry per CDR3 protein. This sample yields about 460,000 distinct CDR3 sequences, of which around a fifth are seen a single time; around 13% belongs to the top ten. The material was peripheral blood mononuclear cells (PBMCs), obtained when the disease was refractory, from a patient treated with antithyroid drugs. The receptors were gathered from a female donor with Graves disease.

This clonotype was detected many times. The chain employs TRBV7-3 and TRBJ1-6, with 8 bases fitting TRBD1. Losses at the gene ends were 6 bases for V and 6 bases for J; bases not matched to a gene: 7. CDR3 length: 15 residues. In germline, CDR1 is SGHTA, CDR2 FQGTGA. The CDR3 reads CASSTGTGLNSPLHF. CDR3 in DNA: TGTGCCAGCAGTACCGGGACAGGACTTAATTCACCCCTCCACTTT. The full variable domain, completed using reference TRBV7-3 and TRBJ1-6, is GAGVSQTPSNKVTEKGKYVELRCDPISGHTALYWYRQSLGQGPEFLIYFQGTGAADDSGLPNDRFFAVRPEGSVSTLKIQRTERGDSAVYLCASSTGTGLNSPLHFGNGTRLTVT.

The rearrangement links TRBV19 to TRBJ2-7; D is possibly TRBD1 (6 bases). Trimming left V 6 bases short and J 3 bases short, with 15 bases between. The CDR3 length is 14 residues. Germline CDR1 is LNHDA and CDR2 is SQIVND (reference sequence). The CDR3 DNA is TGTGCCAGTAGGCGGACAGACCTTGTCTACGAGCAGTACTTC. Translation gives CASRRTDLVYEQYF.

This clonotype has more than one count but fewer than ten. This chain joins TRBV13 and TRBJ2-7; perhaps TRBD2 as D (7 bases). The CDR3 consists of 15 residues. Germline CDR1 is PRHDT and CDR2 is FYEKMQ (reference sequence). V was trimmed by 5 bases and J by 1 base, leaving 15 bases between them. CDR3 amino acids: CASSPPGGQSYEQYF. In DNA, the CDR3 is TGTGCCAGCAGCCCACCCGGGGGGCAATCCTACGAGCAGTACTTC.

This clonotype occurred many times. This rearrangement joins TRBV2 to TRBJ2-7, with 10 bases that match TRBD2. The V gene's germline CDR1 is SNHLY and CDR2 FYNNEI. The CDR3 consists of 14 residues. The V and J ends lost 7 bases and 3 bases, in that order; junction bases with no gene match: 6. As DNA, the CDR3 is TGTGCCAGCACTCTGGCTAGCGGGAGCTACGAGCAGTACTTC. Translating gives CASTLASGSYEQYF.

This clonotype was seen many times. The genes are TRBV27 and TRBJ2-5; TRBD2 might be the D (6 bases). The germline CDR1 and CDR2 sequences are MNHEY and SMNVEV (reference sequence). This CDR3 region has 14 residues. The V gene lost 1 base and the J gene lost 1 base, with 7 bases spanning the gap. The CDR3 is CASSLLRGQETQYF. The CDR3 region has the DNA TGTGCCAGCAGTTTATTGCGGGGCCAAGAGACCCAGTACTTC.

This clonotype showed up just a few times. This chain uses TRBV7-6 with TRBJ2-2; D unclear. The V gene's germline CDR1 is SGHVS and CDR2 FNYEAQ. V gave up 1 base and J gave up 5 bases, with 5 bases separating them. CDR3 length: 13 amino acids. The CDR3: CASSLVLTGELFF. CDR3 bases: TGTGCCAGCAGCTTAGTCCTTACCGGGGAGCTGTTTTTT.

The CDR3 sequence is CASTTTQGYYGYTF. Written as DNA, the CDR3 is TGTGCCAGCACCACTACCCAGGGGTACTATGGCTACACCTTC. The chain joins TRBV11-2 to TRBJ1-2, with D possibly matching TRBD1 (6 bases). The CDR3 spans 14 residues. Germline V lookup: CDR1 SGHAT, CDR2 FQNNGV. Trimming removed 7 bases from V and 3 bases from J, with 15 bases in between.

A few counts support this clonotype. CDR3 in DNA: TGCAGTGCAGGAGGCCACCGCTACGAGCAGTACTTC. The encoded protein is CSAGGHRYEQYF. The gene calls are TRBV20-1 and TRBJ2-7; possibly TRBD2 for D (5 bases). Trimming took 6 bases from V and 3 from J, leaving 12 bases between them. Germline V gene lookup returns CDR1 DFQATT and CDR2 SNEGSKA (reference sequence). This CDR3 comprises 12 residues.

Many counts were recorded for this clonotype. The V and J genes are TRBV6-5 and TRBJ2-5; tentative D call: TRBD1 (6 bases). The V and J ends lost 2 bases and 5 bases respectively, with 18 bases between them. The CDR3 is 16 residues long. CDR1 is MNHEY, CDR2 SVGAGI, per germline. The CDR3 loop reads CASSYPRWGLRETQYF. DNA for the CDR3: TGTGCCAGCAGTTACCCCAGGTGGGGGCTCCGGGAGACCCAGTACTTC.

The sample holds a few counts of this clonotype. The chain employs TRBV20-1 and TRBJ2-4; 9 nucleotides line up with TRBD2. V was clipped by 4 bases and J by 8 bases; unmatched bases: 9. Germline assignment: CDR1 DFQATT and CDR2 SNEGSKA (reference sequence). The CDR3 runs 14 residues. The CDR3 DNA reads TGCAGTGCTACTGCGGGGGGGCTTAAAGACATTCAGTACTTC. It yields the protein CSATAGGLKDIQYF.

In this sample, this clonotype turned up many times. The rearrangement links TRBV28 to TRBJ1-5; 12 nucleotides align to TRBD1. Germline CDR1 MDHEN, CDR2 SYDVKM. The CDR3 is made up of 13 amino acids. Trimming at V came to 8 bases and at J to 6 bases, leaving 2 bases not matched to a gene. The CDR3 loop is CASGTGGFQPQHF. CDR3 nucleotides: TGTGCCAGCGGGACAGGGGGCTTTCAGCCCCAGCATTTT.

This clonotype was detected only a few times. The CDR3: CASSQNFRGDGTEAFF. CDR3 coding DNA: TGTGCCAGCAGCCAAAATTTCAGGGGCGATGGGACTGAAGCTTTCTTT. This chain joins TRBV14 and TRBJ1-1, with D possibly TRBD1 on 6 matching bases. There are 16 residues in the CDR3. CDR1 SGHDN and CDR2 FVKESK come from the germline V gene. V was trimmed by 2 bases and J by 5 bases, leaving 18 bases between them. Filled out from reference TRBV14 and TRBJ1-1, the complete variable domain reads EAGVTQFPSHSVIEKGQTVTLRCDPISGHDNLYWYRRVMGKEIKFLLHFVKESKQDESGMPNNRFLAERTGGTYSTLKVQPAELEDSGVYFCASSQNFRGDGTEAFFGQGTRLTVV.

V usage is TRBV7-2 and J usage is TRBJ1-1; D is perhaps TRBD1 (5 bases). The germline V gene encodes CDR1 SGHTA and CDR2 FQGNSA. The V end lost 2 bases, the J end lost 0 bases, and 10 bases lay between the germline ends. The CDR3 is made up of 15 amino acids. CDR3 protein: CASSLWGGMNTEAFF. The CDR3 nucleotides read TGTGCCAGCAGCTTATGGGGGGGTATGAACACTGAAGCTTTCTTT.

This chain connects TRBV7-2 to TRBJ1-3; no firm D call. Germline V gene data show CDR1 as SGHTA and CDR2 as FQGNSA. Deletions cut 5 bases from V and 4 bases from J, with 12 bases between. This CDR3 has 14 residues. The CDR3 DNA reads TGTGCCAGCAGCCCCTCCGACATCGGAAACACCATATATTTT. It is translated as CASSPSDIGNTIYF.

V usage is TRBV20-1 and J usage is TRBJ1-6; D not certain. V lost 3 bases to trimming and J lost 7 bases, with 7 bases between them. CDR3 size: 12 residues. Germline-derived CDR1 and CDR2 are DFQATT and SNEGSKA (reference sequence). The DNA for the CDR3 is TGCAGTGCTAGCGATCAGAATTCACCCCTCCACTTT. Its protein is CSASDQNSPLHF.

This clonotype was seen many times. The chain links TRBV2 to TRBJ1-1; D gene ambiguous. Germline V gene sequence: CDR1 SNHLY, CDR2 FYNNEI. The CDR3 contains 14 residues. The V and J ends lost 6 bases and 5 bases respectively, with 16 bases between them. The chain's CDR3 is CASSGRFPLTEAFF. In DNA form, the CDR3 reads TGTGCCAGCAGCGGCAGATTCCCCCTAACTGAAGCTTTCTTT. Variable domain in full (rest from reference TRBV2 and TRBJ1-1): EPEVTQTPSHQVTQMGQEVILRCVPISNHLYFYWYRQILGQKVEFLVSFYNNEISEKSEIFDDQFSVERPDGSNFTLKIRSTKLEDSAMYFCASSGRFPLTEAFFGQGTRLTVV.

The chain joins TRBV2 to TRBJ2-2; D possibly uses TRBD1 or TRBD2 (5 bases each). Germline V gives CDR1 SNHLY, CDR2 FYNNEI. V was pared by 4 bases and J by 6 bases, with 12 bases between. CDR3 length equals 14 residues. The CDR3 DNA reads as TGTGCCAGCAGTGGGGACGCACGGCCCGGGGAGCTGTTTTTT. Residues: CASSGDARPGELFF.

V usage is TRBV7-2 and J usage is TRBJ1-1; the D gene is possibly TRBD1 (5 bases). Germline CDR1 and CDR2: SGHTA and FQGNSA. The CDR3 spans 13 residues. V was shortened by 5 bases and J by 8 bases, with 15 bases between the two germline ends. The CDR3 here is CASSEVGGAEAFF. The CDR3, as DNA: TGTGCCAGCAGCGAGGTGGGCGGGGCGGAAGCTTTCTTT.